This passage covers 7 T cell receptor beta chains from one sample sequenced in a study of cytomegalovirus exposure and HLA in healthy donors. The study ran its PCR with 60 Vbeta and 13 Jbeta primers. Profiling relied on immunoSEQ multiplex PCR, and the TCRdb table lists in-frame clones only, not all of them. The sample yields some 120,000 clones, more than 80% seen once. The sequenced material came from PBMCs. These receptors all come from a man aged 25 to 40 in good health and CMV-seronegative.

CDR3 loop: CAIGTGAEQYF. The DNA of the CDR3 is TGTGCCATTGGGACAGGGGCCGAGCAGTACTTC. The chain has TRBV7-9 and TRBJ2-7; 10 bases agree with TRBD1. The V and J ends lost 10 bases and 6 bases, in that order; junction bases with no gene match: 3. This CDR3 region has 11 residues. Looked up from germline, CDR1 is SEHNR and CDR2 is FQNEAQ (reference sequence).

The chain recombines TRBV9 with TRBJ1-5; D remains unclear. Per the germline V gene, CDR1 is SGDLS and CDR2 is YYNGEE. The V gene lost 0 bases and the J gene lost 5 bases, with 6 bases spanning the gap. The CDR3 spans 13 residues. The CDR3 DNA sequence: TGTGCCAGCAGCGTAGATCAATATCAGCCCCAGCATTTT. This translates into CASSVDQYQPQHF.

The chain couples TRBV28 to TRBJ1-2; possible D gene TRBD1, 5 bases. Germline V gene data show CDR1 as MDHEN and CDR2 as SYDVKM. Trimming shortened V by 6 bases and J by 8 bases, and 10 bases separated the two germline ends. The CDR3 has 11 amino acids. CDR3 sequence: CASRTEEGYTF. The CDR3 region has the DNA TGTGCCAGCAGGACAGAAGAAGGCTACACCTTC.

This clone was found once. The chain joins TRBV7-8 to TRBJ2-7; 11 nucleotides match TRBD2. V trimming: 5 bases; J trimming: 0 bases; junction bases outside the gene matches: 6. The CDR3 extends over 16 amino acids. Germline V gene lookup returns CDR1 SGHVS and CDR2 FQNEAQ. The CDR3 DNA reads as TGTGCCAGCAGCGTTGGGACTAGCGGTAGCTCCTACGAGCAGTACTTC. Translation: CASSVGTSGSSYEQYF. Based on the CDR3 plus reference TRBV7-8 and TRBJ2-7, the full variable domain is GAGVSQSPRYKVAKRGQDVALRCDPISGHVSLFWYQQALGQGPEFLTYFQNEAQLDKSGLPSDRFFAERPEGSVSTLKIQRTQQEDSAVYLCASSVGTSGSSYEQYFGPGTRLTVT.

The V and J genes are TRBV5-1 and TRBJ1-6; 7 positions match TRBD1. V lost 4 bases, J lost 7 bases, and 8 bases stayed unmatched. The CDR3 length is 15 residues. Germline loops: CDR1 SGHRS, CDR2 YFSETQ. CDR3 in DNA: TGCGCCAGCAGCCCAACCGGGACAGCGAATTCACCCCTCCACTTT. This codes for CASSPTGTANSPLHF.

The chain combines TRBV5-6 with TRBJ1-1; D may be TRBD1 (5 bases). The CDR3 is made up of 14 amino acids. Germline lookup yields CDR1 SGHDT and CDR2 YYEEEE. Between the trimmed V and J ends, which lost 5 bases and 4 bases, there was a span of 15 bases. The CDR3 spells CASRGVGGGTEAFF. CDR3 in DNA: TGTGCCAGCAGGGGTGTGGGGGGGGGCACTGAAGCTTTCTTT.

This rearrangement joins TRBV28 to TRBJ2-7; a possible D gene is TRBD1 (6 bases). The CDR3 is 15 residues long. Trimming left V 7 bases short and J 1 base short, with 17 bases between. The V gene's germline CDR1 is MDHEN and CDR2 SYDVKM. The CDR3 DNA reads TGTGCCAGCACCGAGGACAGAAGGATGTCCTACGAGCAGTACTTC. Translated: CASTEDRRMSYEQYF.